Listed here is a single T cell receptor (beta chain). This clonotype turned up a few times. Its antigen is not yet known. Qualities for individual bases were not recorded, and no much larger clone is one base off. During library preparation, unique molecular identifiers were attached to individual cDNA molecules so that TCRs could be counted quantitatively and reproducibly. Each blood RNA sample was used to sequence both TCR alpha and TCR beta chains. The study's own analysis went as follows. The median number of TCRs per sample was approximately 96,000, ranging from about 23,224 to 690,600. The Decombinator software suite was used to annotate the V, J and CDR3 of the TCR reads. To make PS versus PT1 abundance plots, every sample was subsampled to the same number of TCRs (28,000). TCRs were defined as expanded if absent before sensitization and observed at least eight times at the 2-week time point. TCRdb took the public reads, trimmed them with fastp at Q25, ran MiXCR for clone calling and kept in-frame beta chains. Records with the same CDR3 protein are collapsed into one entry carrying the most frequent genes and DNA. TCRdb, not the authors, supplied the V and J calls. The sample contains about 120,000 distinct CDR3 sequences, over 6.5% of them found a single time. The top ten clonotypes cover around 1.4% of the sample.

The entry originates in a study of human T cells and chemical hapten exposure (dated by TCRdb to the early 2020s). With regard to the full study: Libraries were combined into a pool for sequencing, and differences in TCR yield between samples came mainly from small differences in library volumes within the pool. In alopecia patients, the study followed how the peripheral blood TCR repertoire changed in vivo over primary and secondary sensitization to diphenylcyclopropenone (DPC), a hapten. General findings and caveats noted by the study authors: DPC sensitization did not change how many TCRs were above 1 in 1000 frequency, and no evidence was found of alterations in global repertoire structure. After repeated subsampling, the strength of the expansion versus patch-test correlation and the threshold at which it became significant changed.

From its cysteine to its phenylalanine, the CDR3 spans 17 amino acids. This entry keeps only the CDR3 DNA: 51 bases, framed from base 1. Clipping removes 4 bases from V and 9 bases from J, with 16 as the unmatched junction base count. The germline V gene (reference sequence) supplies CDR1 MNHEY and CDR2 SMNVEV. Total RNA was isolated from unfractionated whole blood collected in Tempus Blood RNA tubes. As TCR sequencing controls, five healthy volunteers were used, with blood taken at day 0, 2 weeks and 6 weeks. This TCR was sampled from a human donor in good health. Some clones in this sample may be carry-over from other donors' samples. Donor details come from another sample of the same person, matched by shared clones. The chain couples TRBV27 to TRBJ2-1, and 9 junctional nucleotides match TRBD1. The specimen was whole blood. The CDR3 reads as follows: CASSSRTGTGKRGEQFF. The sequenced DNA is TGTGCCAGCAGTTCCCGAACCGGGACAGGGAAAAGGGGTGAGCAGTTCTTC.